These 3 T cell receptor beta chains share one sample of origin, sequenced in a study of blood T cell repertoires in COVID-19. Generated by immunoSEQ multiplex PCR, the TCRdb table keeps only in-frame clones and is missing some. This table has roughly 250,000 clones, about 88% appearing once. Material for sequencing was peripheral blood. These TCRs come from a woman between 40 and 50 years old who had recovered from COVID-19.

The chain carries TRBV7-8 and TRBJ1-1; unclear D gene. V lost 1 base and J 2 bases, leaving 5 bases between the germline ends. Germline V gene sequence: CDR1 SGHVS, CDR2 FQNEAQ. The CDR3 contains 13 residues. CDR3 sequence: CASSLGTNTEAFF. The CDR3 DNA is TGTGCCAGCAGCTTAGGCACAAACACTGAAGCTTTCTTT.

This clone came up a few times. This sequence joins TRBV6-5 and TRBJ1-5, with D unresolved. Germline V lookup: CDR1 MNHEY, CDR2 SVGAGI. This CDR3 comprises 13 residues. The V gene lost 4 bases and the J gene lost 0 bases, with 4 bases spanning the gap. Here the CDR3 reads CASSSYSNQPQHF. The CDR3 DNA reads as TGTGCCAGCAGTTCGTATAGCAATCAGCCCCAGCATTTT.

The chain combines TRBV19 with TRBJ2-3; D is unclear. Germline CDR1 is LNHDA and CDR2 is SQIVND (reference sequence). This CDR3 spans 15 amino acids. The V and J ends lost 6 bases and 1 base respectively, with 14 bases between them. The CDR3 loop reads CASSTRWAGTDTQYF. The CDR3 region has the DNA TGTGCCAGTAGCACACGATGGGCTGGCACAGATACGCAGTATTTT.